One and the same sample provided the 26 T cell receptor beta chains below, sequenced in a study of blood T cell repertoires in COVID-19 (TCRdb year 2020). The receptor library was made with the immunoSEQ multiplex PCR assay. TCRdb's version of the immuneACCESS table is confined to in-frame rearrangements and falls short of the full clone set. An unresolved V gene accounts for under half of the shortfall where checked; the remainder is of unknown origin. The sample table lists around 100,000 clones, roughly four fifths of them with a count of one. The biggest ten clones account for around 4.8% of the sample. The sequenced sample was peripheral blood. All receptors derive from a man aged 55 to 70 with acute or convalescent COVID-19.

The chain couples TRBV25-1 to TRBJ1-1, with D hard to call. V was trimmed by 4 bases and J by 1 base, leaving 7 bases between them. This CDR3 is 13 amino acids long. Germline CDR1 is MGHDK and CDR2 is SYGVNS. CDR3 DNA sequence: TGTGCCAGCAGTGTCACAGCGAACACTGAAGCTTTCTTT. Translation: CASSVTANTEAFF.

CDR3 loop: CASSPSKGRAYEQYF. CDR3 nucleotide sequence: TGTGCCAGCTCACCGTCGAAGGGCAGGGCGTACGAGCAGTACTTC. The chain couples TRBV18 to TRBJ2-7, with D possibly matching TRBD1 (5 bases). Germline CDR1 is KGHSH and CDR2 is LQKENI. The CDR3 is made up of 15 amino acids. V shed 3 bases and J shed 4 bases, with 16 bases lying between them.

The rearrangement links TRBV19 to TRBJ2-3; 8 bases are shared with TRBD2. The ends lost 3 bases at V and 2 bases at J; junction bases unmatched: 4. This CDR3 comprises 15 residues. The V gene's germline CDR1 is LNHDA and CDR2 SQIVND (reference sequence). The CDR3 loop is CASSILAGYTDTQYF. The CDR3 region has the DNA TGTGCCAGTAGTATTTTAGCGGGGTACACAGATACGCAGTATTTT. The whole variable domain, filled in from reference TRBV19 and TRBJ2-3, reads DGGITQSPKYLFRKEGQNVTLSCEQNLNHDAMYWYRQDPGQGLRLIYYSQIVNDFQKGDIAEGYSVSREKKESFPLTVTSAQKNPTAFYLCASSILAGYTDTQYFGPGTRLTVL.

The genes are TRBV15 and TRBJ1-5; no definite D call. In germline, CDR1 is LNHNV, CDR2 YYDKDF (reference sequence). The V end lost 1 base, the J end lost 5 bases, and 6 bases lay between the germline ends. CDR3 length: 13 amino acids. In nucleotides, the CDR3 is TGTGCCACCAGCAGAGTGGCTGATCAGCCCCAGCATTTT. Its protein product is CATSRVADQPQHF.

V gene TRBV6-5 combines with J gene TRBJ1-2, with TRBD1 identical over 8 bases. Germline CDR1 reads MNHEY; CDR2 reads SVGAGI. This CDR3 region has 14 residues. The V gene end was trimmed by 7 bases and the J gene end by 3 bases; junction bases not matched to a gene: 7. The CDR3 DNA reads as TGTGCCAGCAACCACCGACAGGGGTACTATGGCTACACCTTC. This gives the protein CASNHRQGYYGYTF.

The V gene is TRBV24-1, the J gene TRBJ2-3; tentatively, D is TRBD2 (5 bases). V lost 5 bases and J 6 bases, leaving 11 bases between the germline ends. The CDR3 is made up of 13 amino acids. Germline CDR1 KGHDR, CDR2 SFDVKD. CDR3 sequence: CATSGGSGDTQYF. The CDR3, as DNA: TGTGCCACCAGTGGAGGTTCGGGGGATACGCAGTATTTT.

The chain joins TRBV3-1 (or the pseudogene TRBV3-2) to TRBJ2-7; D remains ambiguous. CDR3 length: 15 residues. The ends were cut back, 0 bases at V and 2 bases at J, with 11 bases in the middle. Germline V gives CDR1 LGHDT, CDR2 YNNKEL (reference sequence). CDR3 sequence: CASSQDPLTPYEQYF. The CDR3 nucleotides are TGTGCCAGCAGCCAAGATCCCCTCACTCCCTACGAGCAGTACTTC.

The V and J genes are TRBV7-2 and TRBJ1-2, with D possibly TRBD1 on 6 matching bases. From germline, CDR1 is SGHTA and CDR2 FQGNSA. Trimming pared 6 bases from V and 7 bases from J, leaving 24 bases between. The CDR3 contains 16 residues. CDR3 in amino acids: CASSLRIGGVMAGYTF. The CDR3 DNA reads as TGTGCCAGCAGTCTCCGCATTGGGGGCGTAATGGCTGGCTACACCTTC.

This chain uses TRBV29-1 with TRBJ2-1, with no clear D. Germline lookup yields CDR1 SQVTM and CDR2 ANQGSEA. The V gene lost 7 bases and the J gene lost 7 bases, with 14 bases spanning the gap. CDR3 size: 12 residues. The CDR3 reads CSGERSGNEQFF. DNA of the CDR3: TGCAGCGGCGAGAGGAGTGGGAATGAGCAGTTCTTC.

The V and J genes are TRBV6-5 and TRBJ1-2; 8 bases agree with TRBD1. V was clipped by 5 bases and J by 4 bases; unmatched bases: 9. Germline lookup yields CDR1 MNHEY and CDR2 SVGAGI. The CDR3 is made up of 15 amino acids. In nucleotides, the CDR3 is TGTGCCAGCAGTACCACTGACAGGGGTCCCTATGGCTACACCTTC. Translating it yields CASSTTDRGPYGYTF.

The CDR3 here is CASSFRLSASSYEQYF. The DNA of the CDR3 is TGTGCCAGCAGCTTCCGACTAAGCGCGAGCTCCTACGAGCAGTACTTC. The gene calls are TRBV5-4 and TRBJ2-7; weak D call: TRBD2 (5 bases). Germline CDR1 reads SGHNT; CDR2 reads YYREEE (reference sequence). The CDR3 runs 16 residues. Trimming took off 2 bases at V and 0 bases at J, with 15 bases between the two ends.

The chain joins TRBV4-3 to TRBJ1-2; 8 nucleotides align to TRBD1. J gave up 4 bases and V 2 bases, and 3 bases lay outside the gene matches. In germline, CDR1 is LGHNA, CDR2 YSLEER. This CDR3 spans 14 amino acids. CDR3 in amino acids: CASSQPGTGYGYTF. DNA of the CDR3: TGCGCCAGCAGCCAACCCGGGACAGGCTATGGCTACACCTTC.

This clone was counted between two and nine times. The chain recombines TRBV6-5 with TRBJ1-2; no definite D call. Trimming removed 5 bases at V and 5 bases at J, with 9 bases between. This CDR3 comprises 12 residues. The germline V gene has CDR1 MNHEY and CDR2 SVGAGI. CDR3 amino acids: CASSMKPYGYTF. The CDR3 coding sequence is TGTGCCAGCAGTATGAAGCCGTATGGCTACACCTTC.

The V gene is TRBV2, the J gene TRBJ2-7, with a possible D match to TRBD1 (5 bases). There are 14 residues in the CDR3. Trimming pared 1 base from V and 3 bases from J, leaving 10 bases between. The germline CDR1 and CDR2 sequences are SNHLY and FYNNEI. The CDR3 DNA reads TGTGCCAGCAGTGAAGGGCTGGGGCGCTACGAGCAGTACTTC. Translating gives CASSEGLGRYEQYF.

This clone showed up just a few times. The chain couples TRBV11-2 to TRBJ1-6, with D uncertain. Germline CDR1 SGHAT, CDR2 FQNNGV. V was cut by 4 bases and J by 8 bases, with 18 bases left in between. The CDR3 runs to 16 residues. DNA of the CDR3: TGTGCCAGCAGCTCCCTAGGGAGAGGGAGCGATTCACCCCTCCACTTT. This codes for CASSSLGRGSDSPLHF.

The V call is TRBV3-1 (or the pseudogene TRBV3-2), the J call TRBJ1-2; 9 nucleotides line up with TRBD1. The germline V gene encodes CDR1 LGHDT and CDR2 YNNKEL (reference sequence). CDR3 length: 15 residues. The V and J ends lost 3 bases and 4 bases, in that order; junction bases with no gene match: 6. The DNA for the CDR3 is TGTGCCAGCAGCCATAACAGGGGGCAGGGCTATGGCTACACCTTC. Amino acids: CASSHNRGQGYGYTF.

This sequence joins TRBV10-3 and TRBJ2-7; 14 nucleotides line up with TRBD2. Per germline, CDR1 ENHRY and CDR2 SYGVKD. Losses at the gene ends were 11 bases for V and 0 bases for J; bases not matched to a gene: 3. The CDR3 is 14 residues long. DNA of the CDR3: TGTGCCGTAGGGACTAGCGGGAGCTCCTACGAGCAGTACTTC. Its translation is CAVGTSGSSYEQYF.

The V call is TRBV28, the J call TRBJ1-2; tentatively, D is TRBD1 (5 bases). The germline gives CDR1 MDHEN, CDR2 SYDVKM. Trimming cost V 3 bases and J 3 bases, with 11 bases left between them. The CDR3 is 14 residues long. The DNA of the CDR3 is TGTGCCAGCAGTTTCGCGGGGCACGACTATGGCTACACCTTC. Protein: CASSFAGHDYGYTF.

The V and J genes are TRBV19 and TRBJ2-5, with 11 nucleotides matching TRBD1. V lost 5 bases and J lost 2; bases outside the gene matches: 10. The CDR3 has 17 amino acids. Germline V gene lookup returns CDR1 LNHDA and CDR2 SQIVND (reference sequence). This CDR3 is CASSVNAGTGGQETQYF. Written as DNA, the CDR3 is TGTGCCAGTAGTGTCAACGCCGGGACAGGGGGGCAAGAGACCCAGTACTTC.

In DNA, the CDR3 is TGTGCCAGCAGTTCCGGGTCTCGATTCTACAATGAGCAGTTCTTC. It encodes CASSSGSRFYNEQFF. The J gene is TRBJ2-1, the V gene TRBV28; D gene ambiguous. Germline V gene data show CDR1 as MDHEN and CDR2 as SYDVKM. Trimming cost V 4 bases and J 3 bases, with 13 bases left between them. The CDR3 has 15 amino acids.

This sequence joins TRBV5-1 and TRBJ1-4; 10 nucleotides match TRBD1. The CDR3 totals 16 residues. The germline V gene encodes CDR1 SGHRS and CDR2 YFSETQ. Germline trimming cut 3 bases from V and 3 bases from J; bases unmatched to any gene: 5. The CDR3 here is CASSSGQGMANEKLFF. CDR3 sequence (DNA): TGCGCCAGCAGCTCGGGACAGGGGATGGCTAATGAAAAACTGTTTTTT.

In its sample, this clone was seen once. Possible read error: a much larger clone is one base away. The genes are TRBV11-1 and TRBJ1-2; 8 bases are shared with TRBD1. The CDR3 length is 13 residues. CDR1 and CDR2 from the germline V gene are SGHAT and FQDESV (reference sequence). The V and J ends lost 5 bases and 3 bases, in that order; junction bases with no gene match: 2. For the CDR3, the DNA is TGTGCCAGCAGCCCGGACAGGGACTATGGCTACACCTTC. As protein: CASSPDRDYGYTF.

The V call is TRBV6-4, the J call TRBJ2-2, with D perhaps TRBD2 (6 bases). The CDR3 contains 14 residues. CDR1 is MRHNA, CDR2 SNTAGT, per germline. V was cut by 0 bases and J by 7 bases, with 9 bases left in between. CDR3 in amino acids: CASSDSWGGGELFF. CDR3 sequence (DNA): TGTGCCAGCAGTGACTCTTGGGGAGGCGGGGAGCTGTTTTTT.

V is TRBV11-3 and J is TRBJ1-3; D remains ambiguous. With 6 bases removed from V and 2 bases from J, the gap between germline ends came to 11 bases. Germline CDR1 is SGHNT and CDR2 is YENEEA. The CDR3 spans 14 residues. CDR3 sequence: CASSKAVAGNTIYF. The CDR3 region has the DNA TGTGCCAGCAGTAAAGCTGTTGCTGGAAACACCATATATTTT. The full variable domain, rest sourced from reference TRBV11-3 and TRBJ1-3, is EAGVVQSPRYKIIEKKQPVAFWCNPISGHNTLYWYLQNLGQGPELLIRYENEEAVDDSQLPKDRFSAERLKGVDSTLKIQPAELGDSAVYLCASSKAVAGNTIYFGEGSWLTVV.

The genes are TRBV7-2 and TRBJ2-3; TRBD2 matches at 10 bases. This CDR3 is 15 amino acids long. Unmatched junction bases numbered 7, after V lost 4 bases and J lost 6 bases. Germline-derived CDR1 and CDR2 are SGHTA and FQGNSA. The CDR3 nucleotides read TGTGCCAGCAGCTCCTCAGCGGGAGGGCCGGATACGCAGTATTTT. It encodes CASSSSAGGPDTQYF.

The J gene is TRBJ2-6, the V gene TRBV5-1; 8 bases line up with TRBD1. The CDR3 has 18 residues. Germline CDR1 and CDR2: SGHRS and YFSETQ. The V and J ends lost 4 bases and 3 bases, in that order; junction bases with no gene match: 12. The chain's CDR3 is CASSPPWTGPIGANVLTF. The DNA of the CDR3 is TGCGCCAGCAGCCCCCCCTGGACAGGGCCAATTGGGGCCAACGTCCTGACTTTC. The full variable domain, in which reference TRBV5-1 and TRBJ2-6 provide the parts outside the CDR3, is KAGVTQTPRYLIKTRGQQVTLSCSPISGHRSVSWYQQTPGQGLQFLFEYFSETQRNKGNFPGRFSGRQFSNSRSEMNVSTLELGDSALYLCASSPPWTGPIGANVLTFGAGSRLTVL.